The sequence of this TCR beta chain was determined in a study of shared clonotypes between healthy human individuals. Concerning this clone: Its target is not known.

The donors, healthy adults who were HIV-negative, had experienced no recent acute infections or vaccinations. Researchers reported that CD8 memory united CD45RO+ cells with CCR7-negative CD45RA+ TemRA cells. Study outcomes and limitations: Larger estimated richness was generally recorded for naive subsets relative to memory subsets.

Only in-frame clones appear in the TCRdb table, and some are missing; sequencing was by immunoSEQ multiplex PCR. The sample shows 650,000 to 700,000 clones, 90% of them seen only once. The V gene's germline CDR1 is SGHRS and CDR2 YFSETQ. Trimming cost V 4 bases and J 2 bases, with 13 bases left between them. This CDR3 spans 15 amino acids. Sequenced: memory CD8+ T cells from PBMCs. The subset is: CD45RO+ cells pooled with CCR7-negative TemRA cells. The receptor comes from a man aged 18-30 years in good health. Some clones in this sample may be carry-over from other donors' samples. The V and J genes are TRBV5-1 and TRBJ2-1; D perhaps matches TRBD2 (6 bases). CDR3 bases: TGCGCCAGCAGCCGGGACGGCGGGGCCTACAATGAGCAGTTCTTC. It translates to CASSRDGGAYNEQFF.